The TCR beta chain described here comes from a study of blood T cell repertoires in COVID-19. The overall study: The samples span acute and convalescent COVID-19 from the United States, Italy and Spain. The cDNA or gDNA used as material had been derived from T cells, B-cell-depleted T cells, or PBMCs.

The CDR3 length is 14 residues. Between the trimmed V and J ends, which lost 3 bases and 1 base, there was a span of 9 bases. Germline V gene lookup returns CDR1 SEHNR and CDR2 FQNEAQ (reference sequence). Authors' processing steps: Quantification of nucleated cells was approximated via reference gene primer amplification. TCRdb's table, derived via immunoSEQ multiplex PCR, lists solely in-frame clones and lacks some. D and trimming were read from the DNA, whereas the V and J calls and clone size are those reported in that table. The sample includes approximately 220,000 clones, roughly 83% seen only once; the top ten take around 26%.

The TCR was taken from a man aged 40-50 years with acute or convalescent COVID-19. This chain joins TRBV7-9 and TRBJ1-1; D is unclear. Sequencing input: peripheral blood. This chain's CDR3 is CASSFDTSNTEAFF. The CDR3 DNA reads TGTGCCAGCAGCTTCGACACTTCGAACACTGAAGCTTTCTTT.